This T cell receptor (beta chain) was profiled in a study of OX40 agonist ivuxolimab in advanced cancers. Study context: Each dose-escalation patient presented with hepatocellular carcinoma, melanoma, renal cell or head and neck cancer.

Sequencing used immunoSEQ multiplex PCR; TCRdb keeps in-frame clones, though not all of them. The sample holds some 15,000 clones, 80% to 90% seen once. This sequence was found in an adult with an advanced solid tumor such as melanoma, head and neck, liver or kidney cancer. The specimen comprised CD4+ or CD8+ T cells sorted from blood, sampled in a trial of the OX40 agonist ivuxolimab.

The chain's CDR3 is CASSQEPLGSEKLFF. CDR3 nucleotides: TGCGCCAGCAGCCAAGAGCCGCTAGGATCGGAAAAACTGTTTTTT. The rearrangement uses TRBV4-1 and TRBJ1-4; D is unresolved. The CDR3 has 15 amino acids. Trimming cost V 0 bases and J 8 bases, with 13 bases left between them. Germline V CDR1 and CDR2: MGHRA, YSYEKL.